This T cell receptor beta chain is from a study of PD-1 blockade in classical Hodgkin lymphoma. Study-wide results and limits: Factors driving the repertoire differences, possibly disease activity or prior therapy, remain undefined. Reported findings placed baseline TCR diversity lower in newly diagnosed patients (compared with healthy donors).

Germline values: CDR1 SGHRS, CDR2 YFSETQ. Deletions cut 3 bases from V and 3 bases from J, with 3 bases between. The CDR3 runs 11 residues. Time point: newly diagnosed, previously untreated cHL patient sample. The CD4+ T cells used were purified from thawed PBMCs through magnetic negative selection. Untreated, newly diagnosed classical Hodgkin lymphoma PBMCs served for comparison. Profiled with immunoSEQ multiplex PCR; TCRdb holds only in-frame clones, not every one. The data show some 21,000 clones, around four fifths seen once. In regard to this clone: Antigen specificity is unknown.

The chain recombines TRBV5-1 with TRBJ2-5; no firm D call. This TCR was recovered from a human donor with classical Hodgkin lymphoma. The sample consisted of CD4+ T cells from blood. The CDR3 spells CASSYKETQYF. The CDR3 DNA sequence: TGCGCCAGCAGCTATAAAGAGACCCAGTACTTC.